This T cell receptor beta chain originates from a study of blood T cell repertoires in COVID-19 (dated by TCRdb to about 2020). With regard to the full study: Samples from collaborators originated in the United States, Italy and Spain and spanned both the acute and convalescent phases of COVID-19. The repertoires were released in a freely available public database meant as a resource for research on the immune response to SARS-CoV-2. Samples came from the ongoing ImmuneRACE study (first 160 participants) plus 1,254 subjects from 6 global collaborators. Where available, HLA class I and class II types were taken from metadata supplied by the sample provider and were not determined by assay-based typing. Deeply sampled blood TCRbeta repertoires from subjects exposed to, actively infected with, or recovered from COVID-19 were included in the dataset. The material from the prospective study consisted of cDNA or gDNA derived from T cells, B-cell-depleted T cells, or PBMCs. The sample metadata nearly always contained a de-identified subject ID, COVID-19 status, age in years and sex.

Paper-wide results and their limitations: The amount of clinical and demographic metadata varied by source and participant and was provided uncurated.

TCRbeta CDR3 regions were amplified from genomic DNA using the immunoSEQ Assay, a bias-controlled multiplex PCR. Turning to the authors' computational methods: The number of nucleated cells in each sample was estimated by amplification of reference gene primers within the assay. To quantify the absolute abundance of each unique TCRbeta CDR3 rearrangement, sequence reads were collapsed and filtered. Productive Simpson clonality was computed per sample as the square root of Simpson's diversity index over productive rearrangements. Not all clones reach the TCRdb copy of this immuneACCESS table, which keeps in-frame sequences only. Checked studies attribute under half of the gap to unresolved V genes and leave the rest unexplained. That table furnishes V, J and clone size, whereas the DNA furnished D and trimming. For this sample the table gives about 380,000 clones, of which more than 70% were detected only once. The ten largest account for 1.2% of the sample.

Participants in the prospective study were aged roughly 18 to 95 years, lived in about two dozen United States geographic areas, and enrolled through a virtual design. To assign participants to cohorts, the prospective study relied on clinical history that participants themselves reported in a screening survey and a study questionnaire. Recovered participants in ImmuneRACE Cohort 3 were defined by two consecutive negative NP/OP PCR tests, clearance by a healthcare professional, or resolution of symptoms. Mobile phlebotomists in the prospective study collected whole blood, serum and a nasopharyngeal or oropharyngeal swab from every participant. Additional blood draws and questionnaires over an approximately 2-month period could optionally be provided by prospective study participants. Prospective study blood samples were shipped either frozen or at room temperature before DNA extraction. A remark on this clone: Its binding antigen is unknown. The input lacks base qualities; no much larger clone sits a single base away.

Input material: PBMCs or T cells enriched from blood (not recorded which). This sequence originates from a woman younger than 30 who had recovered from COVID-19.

DNA sequence: TGCGCCAGCAGCCAAGATCTGACTAGCGGGGGACGAATAGATACGCAGTATTTT. Translated, this gives CASSQDLTSGGRIDTQYF. The rearrangement joined TRBV4-3 to TRBJ2-3; the central 12 bases match TRBD2. CDR1 and CDR2 (LGHNA, YSLEER) derive from the germline V gene. V has 0 bases trimmed and J has 5 bases trimmed; junction bases matching no gene number 9. The CDR3 holds 18 amino acids from the cysteine to the phenylalanine. The CDR3 DNA has 54 bases and is translated from base 1.